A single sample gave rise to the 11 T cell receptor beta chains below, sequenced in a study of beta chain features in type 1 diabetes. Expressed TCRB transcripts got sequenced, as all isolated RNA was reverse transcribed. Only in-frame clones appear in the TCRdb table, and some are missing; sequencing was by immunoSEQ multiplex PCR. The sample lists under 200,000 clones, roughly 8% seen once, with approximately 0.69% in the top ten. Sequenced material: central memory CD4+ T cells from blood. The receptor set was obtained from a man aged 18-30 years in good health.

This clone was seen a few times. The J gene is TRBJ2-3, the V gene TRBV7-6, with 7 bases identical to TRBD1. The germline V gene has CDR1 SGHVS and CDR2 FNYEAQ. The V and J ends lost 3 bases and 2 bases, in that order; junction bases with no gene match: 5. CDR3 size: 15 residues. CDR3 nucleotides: TGTGCCAGCAGCTTGCTCGGGACAGCCACAGATACGCAGTATTTT. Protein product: CASSLLGTATDTQYF. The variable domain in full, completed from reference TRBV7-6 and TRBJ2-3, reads GAGVSQSPRYKVTKRGQDVALRCDPISGHVSLYWYRQALGQGPEFLTYFNYEAQQDKSGLPNDRFSAERPEGSISTLTIQRTEQRDSAMYRCASSLLGTATDTQYFGPGTRLTVL.

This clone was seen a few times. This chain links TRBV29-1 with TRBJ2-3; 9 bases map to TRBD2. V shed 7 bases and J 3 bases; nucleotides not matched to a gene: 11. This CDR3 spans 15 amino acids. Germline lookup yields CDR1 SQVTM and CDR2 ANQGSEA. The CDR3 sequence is CSANRAGGGTDTQYF. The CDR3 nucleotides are TGCAGCGCCAACAGGGCGGGAGGGGGTACAGATACGCAGTATTTT.

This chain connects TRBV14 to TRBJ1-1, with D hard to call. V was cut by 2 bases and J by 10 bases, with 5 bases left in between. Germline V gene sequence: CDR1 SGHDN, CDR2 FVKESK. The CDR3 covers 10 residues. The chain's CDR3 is CASSQQLAFF. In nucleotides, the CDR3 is TGTGCCAGCAGCCAACAATTAGCTTTCTTT.

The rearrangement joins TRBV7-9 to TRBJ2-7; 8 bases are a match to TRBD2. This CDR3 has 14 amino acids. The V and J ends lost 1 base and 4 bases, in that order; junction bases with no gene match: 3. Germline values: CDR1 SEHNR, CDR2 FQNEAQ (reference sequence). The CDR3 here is CASSLGGRLYEQYF. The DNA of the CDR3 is TGTGCCAGCAGCTTAGGCGGGAGGTTGTACGAGCAGTACTTC.

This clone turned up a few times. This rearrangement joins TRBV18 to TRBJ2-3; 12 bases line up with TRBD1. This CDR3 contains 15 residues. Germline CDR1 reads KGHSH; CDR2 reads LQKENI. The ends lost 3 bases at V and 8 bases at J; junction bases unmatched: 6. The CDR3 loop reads CASSPTGQGATTQYF. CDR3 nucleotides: TGTGCCAGCTCACCGACGGGACAGGGGGCGACTACGCAGTATTTT.

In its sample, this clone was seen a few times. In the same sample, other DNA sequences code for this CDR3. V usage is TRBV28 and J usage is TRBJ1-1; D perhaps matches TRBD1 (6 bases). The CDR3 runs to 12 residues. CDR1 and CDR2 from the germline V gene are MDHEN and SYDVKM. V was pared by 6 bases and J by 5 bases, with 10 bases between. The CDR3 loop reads CASRVGGTEAFF. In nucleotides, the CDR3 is TGTGCCAGCAGGGTAGGGGGAACTGAAGCTTTCTTT.

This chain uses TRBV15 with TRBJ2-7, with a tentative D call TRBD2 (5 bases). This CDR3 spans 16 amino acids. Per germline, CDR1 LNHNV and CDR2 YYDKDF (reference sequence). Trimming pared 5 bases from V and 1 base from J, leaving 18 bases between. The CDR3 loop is CATSEGRGSSSYEQYF. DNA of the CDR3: TGTGCCACCAGCGAGGGCCGGGGTTCTTCGTCCTACGAGCAGTACTTC.

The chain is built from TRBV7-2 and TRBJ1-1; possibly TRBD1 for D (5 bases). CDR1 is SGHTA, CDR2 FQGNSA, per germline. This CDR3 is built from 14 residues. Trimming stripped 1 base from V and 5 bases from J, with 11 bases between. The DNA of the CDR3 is TGTGCCAGCAGCTTAGGGCCGGGGGTAACTGAAGCTTTCTTT. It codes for CASSLGPGVTEAFF. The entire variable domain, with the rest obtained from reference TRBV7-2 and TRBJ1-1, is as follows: GAGVSQSPSNKVTEKGKDVELRCDPISGHTALYWYRQSLGQGLEFLIYFQGNSAPDKSGLPSDRFSAERTGGSVSTLTIQRTQQEDSAVYLCASSLGPGVTEAFFGQGTRLTVV.

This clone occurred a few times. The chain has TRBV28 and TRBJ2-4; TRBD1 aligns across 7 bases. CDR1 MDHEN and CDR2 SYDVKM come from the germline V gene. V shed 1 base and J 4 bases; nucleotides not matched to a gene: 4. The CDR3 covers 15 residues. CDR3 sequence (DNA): TGTGCCAGCAGTTTATTAACAGGGGTAAAAAACATTCAGTACTTC. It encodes CASSLLTGVKNIQYF.

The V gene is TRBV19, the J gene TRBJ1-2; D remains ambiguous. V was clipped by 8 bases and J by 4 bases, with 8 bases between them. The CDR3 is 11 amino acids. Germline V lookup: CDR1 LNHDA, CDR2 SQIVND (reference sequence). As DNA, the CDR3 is TGTGCCAGTCAGAACGTCTATGGCTACACCTTC. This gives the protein CASQNVYGYTF. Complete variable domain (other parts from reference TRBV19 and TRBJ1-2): DGGITQSPKYLFRKEGQNVTLSCEQNLNHDAMYWYRQDPGQGLRLIYYSQIVNDFQKGDIAEGYSVSREKKESFPLTVTSAQKNPTAFYLCASQNVYGYTFGSGTRLTVV.

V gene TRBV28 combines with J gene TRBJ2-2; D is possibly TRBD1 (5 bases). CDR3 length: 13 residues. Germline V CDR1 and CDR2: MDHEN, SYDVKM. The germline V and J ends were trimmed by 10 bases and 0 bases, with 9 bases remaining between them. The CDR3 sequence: CATRQPNTGELFF. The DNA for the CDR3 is TGTGCCACCCGACAGCCGAACACCGGGGAGCTGTTTTTT.